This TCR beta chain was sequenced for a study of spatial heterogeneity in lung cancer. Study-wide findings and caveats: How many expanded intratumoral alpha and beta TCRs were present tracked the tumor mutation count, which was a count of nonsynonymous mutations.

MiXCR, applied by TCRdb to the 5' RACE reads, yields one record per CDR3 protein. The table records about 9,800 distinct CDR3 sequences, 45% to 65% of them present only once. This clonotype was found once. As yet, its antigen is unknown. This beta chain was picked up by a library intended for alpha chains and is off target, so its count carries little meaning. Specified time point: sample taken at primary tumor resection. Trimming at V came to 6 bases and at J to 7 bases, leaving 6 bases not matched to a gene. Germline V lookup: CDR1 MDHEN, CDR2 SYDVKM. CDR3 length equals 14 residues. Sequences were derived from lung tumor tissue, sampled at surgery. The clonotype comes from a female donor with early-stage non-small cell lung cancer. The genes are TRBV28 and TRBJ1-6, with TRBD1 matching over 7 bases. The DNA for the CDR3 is TGTGCCAGCAGGGCCGGGACAGAAAATTCACCCCTCCACTTT. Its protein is CASRAGTENSPLHF.